This note documents a single TCR beta chain sequence. This clone was recorded only once. Its antigen remains undetermined. No much larger clone exists at a distance of one base, and base qualities are not known. V and J lose 0 bases and 3 bases, and a span of 13 bases separates them. Taken from the germline V gene, the CDR1 and CDR2 loops are SGHRS and YFSETQ. The CDR3 contains 16 residues, cysteine and phenylalanine counted. Only the CDR3 DNA is retained, 48 bases long and in frame from the first base. Patients with a history of autoimmune disease or receiving systemic immunosuppression were excluded from the trial. Peripheral blood for TCR sequencing was collected from all dose cohorts at baseline, on cycle 4 day 1, and on cycle 7 day 1. The samples were taken from a phase I, first-in-human, multicenter, open-label dose-escalation trial of ivuxolimab. Adults with locally advanced or metastatic head and neck squamous cell, hepatocellular, melanoma or renal cell carcinoma were enrolled in the trial. Before TCR sequencing, CD4+ T cells and CD8+ T cells were sorted from peripheral blood as separate populations.

This sample is drawn from a study of OX40 agonist ivuxolimab in advanced cancers. As for the study more broadly: The costimulatory receptor OX40 (CD134) was targeted by ivuxolimab, a fully human IgG2 agonistic monoclonal antibody. Intravenous ivuxolimab was administered to patients every 2 weeks at six dose levels: 0.01, 0.1, 0.3, 1.5, 3 and 10 mg/kg. Among the approximately 54 dose-escalation patients, around 19 had hepatocellular carcinoma, roughly 15 melanoma, 9 renal cell carcinoma and 9 head and neck cancer. In the dose-escalation cohort, approximately 83% of patients were male, and the mean age was roughly 56 years with a range of roughly 23 to 79. Prior anti-PD-1, anti-PD-L1 or anti-CTLA-4 therapy was permitted, and approximately 42% of dose-escalation patients had received checkpoint inhibitors. Partial responses occurred in three dose-escalation patients, of whom one had hepatocellular carcinoma and two had cutaneous melanoma. Peripheral TCRbeta sequencing aimed to test whether ivuxolimab altered TCR sequence diversity and caused clonal T-cell expansion. The monotherapy dose-escalation portion (N ≈ 56 patients) of the phase I ivuxolimab trial is reported in the paper. Paper-wide results and their limitations: On average, CD8+ T cells showed more expanded clones than CD4+ T cells after ivuxolimab. The antigen specificity of the peripheral T cells that underwent clonal expansion was not determined. In the 0.1-3.0 mg/kg groups, partial responders were among the patients with the lowest normalized peripheral clonal expansion, particularly in CD8+ T cells. Low levels of normalized T-cell clonal expansion were also seen in some patients who did not respond. At doses from 0.1 to 3.0 mg/kg, clonal expansion was seen in both CD4+ and CD8+ blood T cells between baseline and week 6.

To sequence the TCRbeta CDR3 region, genomic DNA was isolated from the sorted cells. The immunoSEQ Assay was used to sequence the TCRbeta CDR3 regions. The table was pulled from immuneACCESS by TCRdb, which kept in-frame rearrangements only. Such tables lose some clones; where checked, under half of the loss comes from unresolved V genes, and the rest has no known cause. This sample holds approximately 74,000 clones; roughly 90% were observed only once. The ten largest account for about 0.51% of the sample. Recombination connected TRBV5-1 to TRBJ2-1, with TRBD2 as a weak D call on 6 bases. This TCR derives from an adult with an advanced solid tumor such as melanoma, head and neck, liver or kidney cancer. Sequencing used CD4+ or CD8+ T cells sorted from blood, obtained in a trial of the OX40 agonist ivuxolimab. The CDR3 reads as follows: CASSLAGRGLYNEQFF. The nucleotide sequence is given as TGCGCCAGCAGCTTGGCTGGGCGGGGCCTCTACAATGAGCAGTTCTTC.